This T cell receptor (beta chain) was profiled in a study of blood T cell repertoires in COVID-19. The overall study: The United States, Italy and Spain provided the acute and convalescent COVID-19 samples. Sample material is recorded as cDNA or gDNA derived from T cells, B-cell-depleted T cells, or PBMCs.

Original handling: Amplification with reference gene primers provided the estimates of nucleated cell counts. TCRdb keeps only in-frame clones here, not all; method: immunoSEQ multiplex PCR. The D gene and trimming were derived from the DNA, and the V and J assignments and clone size from that table. Of approximately 70,000 clones listed, approximately 90% are singletons. The V end was cut by 0 bases, the J end by 2 bases, with 13 bases between. Germline CDR1 is MNHEY and CDR2 is SVGAGI. The CDR3 is made up of 16 amino acids. The chain employs TRBV6-5 and TRBJ1-2; D perhaps matches TRBD1 (5 bases). Sequenced input: peripheral blood. This clonotype was sampled from an older woman with acute or convalescent COVID-19. CDR3 in amino acids: CASSYSAGEVNYGYTF. The CDR3 region has the DNA TGTGCCAGCAGTTACTCTGCGGGGGAAGTGAACTATGGCTACACCTTC.